These 16 T cell receptor beta chains were all obtained from the same sample, sequenced in a study of T cell responses to AZD1222 COVID-19 vaccine (TCRdb year 2021). The library was built by means of the immunoSEQ multiplex PCR assay. TCRdb retrieved this table from immuneACCESS and kept in-frame rearrangements only. Not all clones are present; in checked studies, unresolved V genes account for under half, and no reason is known for the remainder. The sample table shows over 150,000 clones, and roughly nine tenths are seen once. Of the sample, 3% to 3.5% is held by the ten largest clones. This sample's time point label indicates: about 28 days (+/-7) after the second vaccine dose. Sample: peripheral blood, taken 28 days after the second AZD1222 dose. Every receptor here comes from an adult who received the AZD1222 COVID-19 vaccine.

Only a few counts were recorded for this clone. The chain uses TRBV11-3 and TRBJ2-4; D is possibly TRBD1 or TRBD2 (7 bases each). Germline CDR1 and CDR2: SGHNT and YENEEA. The CDR3 sequence is 14 residues long. Between the trimmed V and J ends, which lost 6 bases and 8 bases, there was a span of 17 bases. Written as DNA, the CDR3 is TGTGCCAGCAGAGTGGGAGGGGGCTCAGACATTCAGTACTTC. This codes for CASRVGGGSDIQYF.

The genes are TRBV28 and TRBJ2-7; 10 bases are a match to TRBD2. V was pared by 4 bases and J by 3 bases, with 3 bases of the junction left unmatched. The CDR3 extends over 14 amino acids. The germline gives CDR1 MDHEN, CDR2 SYDVKM. The CDR3: CASSSGTSVYEQYF. CDR3 in DNA: TGTGCCAGCAGTTCCGGGACTAGCGTCTACGAGCAGTACTTC.

This chain connects TRBV6-6 to TRBJ2-7, with 9 bases identical to TRBD1. V dropped 6 bases and J dropped 3; count of bases not matched to a gene: 6. CDR3 length equals 14 residues. Germline values: CDR1 MNHNY, CDR2 SVGAGI (reference sequence). As DNA, the CDR3 is TGTGCCAGCAGGAAGACAGGGGGAGGCTACGAGCAGTACTTC. This sequence encodes CASRKTGGGYEQYF.

This clone was detected only once. The genes are TRBV18 and TRBJ1-3, with 8 bases identical to TRBD1. Germline CDR1 and CDR2: KGHSH and LQKENI. The CDR3 consists of 15 residues. Trimming took 3 bases from V and 3 from J; bases not matched to a gene: 4. The CDR3 DNA follows: TGTGCCAGCTCACCCCCGACAGGGGATGGAAACACCATATATTTT. This gives the protein CASSPPTGDGNTIYF.

The CDR3, as DNA: TGTGCCAGCAGCCACTGGGGACTAGCGGGAATATACAATGAGCAGTTCTTC. Its translation: CASSHWGLAGIYNEQFF. This chain links TRBV7-9 with TRBJ2-1; 13 bases are shared with TRBD2. The germline CDR1 and CDR2 sequences are SEHNR and FQNEAQ (reference sequence). CDR3 length equals 17 residues. With 5 bases clipped from V and 4 bases from J, the junction kept 8 bases outside the gene matches.

DNA of the CDR3: TGTGCCAGCAGCGTAGATCAGGGAACGAGGAACACCATATATTTT. Protein product: CASSVDQGTRNTIYF. V and J are TRBV9 and TRBJ1-3; a possible D gene is TRBD1 (5 bases). The V gene's germline CDR1 is SGDLS and CDR2 YYNGEE. V was pared by 0 bases and J by 7 bases, with 14 bases between. The CDR3 loop spans 15 amino acids.

V gene TRBV7-8 combines with J gene TRBJ1-2, with 9 bases lining up with TRBD1. Germline V lookup: CDR1 SGHVS, CDR2 FQNEAQ. V lost 5 bases and J lost 5; bases outside the gene matches: 9. The CDR3 contains 15 residues. In DNA, the CDR3 is TGTGCCAGCAGCCCAGAGCTGACAGGGGGTTATGGCTACACCTTC. The encoded protein is CASSPELTGGYGYTF. Supplemented by reference TRBV7-8 and TRBJ1-2, the full variable domain reads GAGVSQSPRYKVAKRGQDVALRCDPISGHVSLFWYQQALGQGPEFLTYFQNEAQLDKSGLPSDRFFAERPEGSVSTLKIQRTQQEDSAVYLCASSPELTGGYGYTFGSGTRLTVV.

The chain has TRBV7-8 and TRBJ2-7, with 10 positions matching TRBD2. Germline assignment: CDR1 SGHVS and CDR2 FQNEAQ. This CDR3 is built from 17 residues. The trim removed 5 bases at V and 1 base at J, leaving 11 bases unmatched. The CDR3 loop reads CASSRRLAGSISYEQYF. CDR3 DNA sequence: TGTGCCAGCAGCCGAAGACTAGCGGGCTCCATTTCCTACGAGCAGTACTTC.

This chain connects TRBV27 to TRBJ2-1; 7 positions agree with TRBD2. The V segment lost 7 bases and the J segment 6 bases; nucleotides outside the gene matches: 6. The CDR3 extends over 13 amino acids. Germline V gene sequence: CDR1 MNHEY, CDR2 SMNVEV (reference sequence). CDR3 bases: TGTGCCAGCAAGTACGGCGGGAGCAATGAGCAGTTCTTC. Translated, it gives CASKYGGSNEQFF.

This chain uses TRBV7-2 with TRBJ2-3; D ambiguous. The V gene lost 5 bases and the J gene lost 6 bases, with 9 bases spanning the gap. CDR3 length: 12 residues. Germline values: CDR1 SGHTA, CDR2 FQGNSA. The CDR3 sequence is CASSPMMDTQYF. The CDR3 DNA reads TGTGCCAGCAGCCCTATGATGGATACGCAGTATTTT.

The chain uses TRBV7-2 and TRBJ2-7; D gene unclear. V was cut by 5 bases and J by 1 base, with 6 bases left in between. From germline, CDR1 is SGHTA and CDR2 FQGNSA. The CDR3 loop spans 12 amino acids. The CDR3 reads CASSLSSYEQYF. The CDR3 nucleotides read TGTGCCAGCAGCCTCTCATCCTACGAGCAGTACTTC.

The chain couples TRBV7-2 to TRBJ2-3; D may be TRBD2 (6 bases). The V gene lost 5 bases and the J gene lost 4 bases, with 13 bases spanning the gap. The length of the CDR3 is 14 residues. CDR1 and CDR2 (germline): SGHTA, FQGNSA. The CDR3 coding sequence is TGTGCCAGCAGCCCGTTGCGGGGAGCAGATACGCAGTATTTT. This encodes CASSPLRGADTQYF. Together with reference TRBV7-2 and TRBJ2-3, the CDR3 gives the full variable domain: GAGVSQSPSNKVTEKGKDVELRCDPISGHTALYWYRQSLGQGLEFLIYFQGNSAPDKSGLPSDRFSAERTGGSVSTLTIQRTQQEDSAVYLCASSPLRGADTQYFGPGTRLTVL.

The chain has TRBV5-6 and TRBJ2-1; the D is unclear. Trimming stripped 0 bases from V and 6 bases from J, with 10 bases between. This CDR3 contains 14 residues. Germline CDR1 SGHDT, CDR2 YYEEEE. The CDR3 DNA reads as TGTGCCAGCAGCTTGGCCCCAGTTTTCAATGAGCAGTTCTTC. Protein sequence: CASSLAPVFNEQFF.

The table lists this clone with a count of one. The CDR3 region is CASSTHNEQFF. For the CDR3, the DNA is TGTGCCAGCAGTACCCACAATGAGCAGTTCTTC. The chain is built from TRBV2 and TRBJ2-1; D not certain. This CDR3 comprises 11 residues. Trimming left V 5 bases short and J 5 bases short, with 4 bases between. CDR1 and CDR2 (germline): SNHLY, FYNNEI.

This clone was found once. The J gene is TRBJ1-5, the V gene TRBV28; D is perhaps TRBD1 (5 bases). Trimming cost V 3 bases and J 7 bases, with 13 bases left between them. Germline loops: CDR1 MDHEN, CDR2 SYDVKM. The CDR3 has 14 amino acids. CDR3 nucleotide sequence: TGTGCCAGCAGTTTGGTGGGGGGGAAGCAGCCCCAGCATTTT. Its protein product is CASSLVGGKQPQHF.

This chain uses TRBV23-1 with TRBJ1-2; a possible D gene is TRBD1 (6 bases). TRBV23-1 is an ORF, and what it does is uncertain. The CDR3 length is 12 residues. V lost 7 bases to trimming and J lost 8 bases, with 14 bases between them. Here the CDR3 reads CASTERGEGYTF. The CDR3 DNA sequence: TGCGCCAGCACCGAGAGGGGGGAAGGCTACACCTTC.